A single T cell receptor beta chain is shown here with its context. The CDR3 is made up of 15 amino acids. V shed 3 bases and J 4 bases; nucleotides not matched to a gene: 7. Germline lookup yields CDR1 MNHEY and CDR2 SMNVEV (reference sequence). Once extracted for a subset, genomic DNA was divided evenly among several immunoSEQ plates. Repertoires were generated with immunoSEQ multiplex PCR, while TCRdb's copy carries only in-frame clones and drops some. The table includes over a million clones, roughly 96% detected once. This sample was taken from a study of shared clonotypes between healthy human individuals.

Sequenced: naive CD4+ T cells sorted from blood. Subset described: CD45RA+ positively selected. The sequence came from a man aged 30 to 45 in good health. The rearrangement links TRBV27 to TRBJ2-7; 9 nucleotides line up with TRBD2. CDR3: CASSFGAGLAYEQYF. The CDR3 DNA is TGTGCCAGCAGTTTCGGCGCGGGACTAGCTTACGAGCAGTACTTC.